Detailed here is one T cell receptor beta chain. The antigen is not known. This sample stems from a study of shared clonotypes between healthy human individuals. Overall study context: Plates per donor: three CD4 naive, three CD4 memory, two CD8 naive, one CD8 memory. Points from the study as a whole: Naive CD4 clonotypes overlapped across a few donors at around 4.8%. Researchers found naive subsets generally carried larger estimated richness than memory subsets.

All the donors were Caucasian adults who lived in Nashville, Tennessee. The repertoire was sequenced with immunoSEQ multiplex PCR; TCRdb's copy has only in-frame clones and lacks some. This sample has fewer than 1.8 million clones, with 97% to 99% found just once. Germline V gene lookup returns CDR1 SEHNR and CDR2 FQNEAQ (reference sequence). Trimming took 5 bases from V and 5 from J, leaving 10 bases between them. The CDR3 has 12 amino acids. The genes are TRBV7-9 and TRBJ2-7, with TRBD1 as a possible D gene (5 bases). This TCR derives from a man aged 25 to 40 in good health. The sequenced sample was naive CD4+ T cells sorted from blood. The subset denotes: CD45RA+ positively selected. CDR3 DNA sequence: TGTGCCAGCAGCCTAGGACATAACGAGCAGTACTTC. Encoded protein: CASSLGHNEQYF.